This is a list of T cell receptor beta chains from one sample in a study of blood T cell repertoires in COVID-19. Assay: immunoSEQ multiplex PCR; the TCRdb copy retains only in-frame clones and omits some. This sample yields a few hundred thousand clones, of which around 85% are seen a single time; less than 8% belongs to the top ten. The material sequenced was peripheral blood. The receptors stem from a man aged 55 to 70 with acute or convalescent COVID-19. Both conserved end residues are part of each CDR3. The D gene is left open where the match is weak. Expanded clones are given a class, and other clones once, few, many or no size at all.

d_gene	abundance	v_gene	j_gene	len	CDR3nt	CDR3aa
-	-	TRBV7-2	TRBJ1-5	14	TGTGCCAGCAGCCCGGGTATTAGCAATCAGCCCCAGCATTTT	CASSPGISNQPQHF
-	few	TRBV10-3	TRBJ1-1	14	TGTGCCATGAGTCCAGGGGACCTGAACACTGAAGCTTTCTTT	CAMSPGDLNTEAFF
-	-	TRBV29-1	TRBJ2-7	11	TGCAGCATTGGGAGCGGGTACGAGCAGTACTTC	CSIGSGYEQYF
-	-	TRBV27	TRBJ2-7	15	TGTGCCAGCAGTCCTAGGACAGAGAGCTCCTACGAGCAGTACTTC	CASSPRTESSYEQYF
-	-	TRBV6-2/TRBV6-3	TRBJ1-5	14	TGTGCCAGCAGTTATCTTGGCGGTAGCCAGCCCCAGCATTTT	CASSYLGGSQPQHF
-	once	TRBV20-1	TRBJ2-1	11	TGCAGTGCTAGACCTATCAATGAGCAGTTCTTC	CSARPINEQFF
TRBD2	once	TRBV4-3	TRBJ2-1	15	TGCGCCAGCAGCCAAGGGACTAGCAGAACGAATGAGCAGTTCTTC	CASSQGTSRTNEQFF
TRBD1	-	TRBV30	TRBJ2-6	14	TGTGCCTGGGACAGGGGTGCGGGGGCCAACGTCCTGACTTTC	CAWDRGAGANVLTF
TRBD1	-	TRBV7-2	TRBJ2-3	16	TGTGCCAGCAGCTTAGCTGGGACAGGGGGGGCCGATACGCAGTATTTT	CASSLAGTGGADTQYF
-	-	TRBV4-3	TRBJ1-4	15	TGCGCCAGCAGCCATGCAGGGGCAGAGAATGAAAAACTGTTTTTT	CASSHAGAENEKLFF
TRBD1	-	TRBV11-2	TRBJ1-1	15	TGTGCCAGCAGTTACCAGACAGGGGAGAACACTGAAGCTTTCTTT	CASSYQTGENTEAFF
-	-	TRBV28	TRBJ1-1	15	TGTGCCAGCAGTGCTACCGGGAACTCGAACACTGAAGCTTTCTTT	CASSATGNSNTEAFF
TRBD2	-	TRBV7-6	TRBJ2-1	14	TGTGCCAGCAGCTTCGAGCGGGAGGACAATGAGCAGTTCTTC	CASSFEREDNEQFF
-	-	TRBV7-9	TRBJ2-3	11	TGTGCCAGCAGCTACAGTGATACGCAGTATTTT	CASSYSDTQYF
TRBD2	-	TRBV28	TRBJ2-1	15	TGTGCCAGCAGTTTGACTAGCGTCCTCGATGGTGAGCAGTTCTTC	CASSLTSVLDGEQFF
TRBD2	-	TRBV5-4	TRBJ2-7	18	TGTGCCAGCAGCTTGGCCGGGCGGCTCGGGAGCGGGAGGGACGAGCAGTACTTC	CASSLAGRLGSGRDEQYF